A selection of T cell receptor beta chains follows, all from one sample in a study of T cell changes during pregnancy in multiple sclerosis. Produced via immunoSEQ multiplex PCR; TCRdb's table is partial and in-frame only. The sample has tens of thousands of clones; 94% are singletons. This specimen was peripheral blood, taken after pregnancy. Every receptor here comes from a female donor in good health, enrolled as a control in a pregnancy study. The CDR3 runs from the conserved cysteine through the conserved F or W. A D gene is named only where the DNA matches it firmly.

v_gene: TRBV19
d_gene: TRBD1
j_gene: TRBJ1-5
CDR3nt: TGTGCCAGTAGTATCACAGGGGATCAGCCCCAGCATTTT
CDR3aa: CASSITGDQPQHF

v_gene: TRBV4-1
d_gene: -
j_gene: TRBJ2-3
CDR3nt: TGCGCCAGCAGCCAAGAACGGGATACGCAGTATTTT
CDR3aa: CASSQERDTQYF

v_gene: TRBV6-6
d_gene: TRBD2
j_gene: TRBJ2-2
CDR3nt: TGTGCCGCCAGCGGGGCCGAAAGAACCACCGGGGAGCTGTTTTTT
CDR3aa: CAASGAERTTGELFF

v_gene: TRBV18
d_gene: TRBD2
j_gene: TRBJ2-1
CDR3nt: TGTGCCAGCTCACCGGGATTCGTACGGGAGGGCCAGTTCTTC
CDR3aa: CASSPGFVREGQFF

v_gene: TRBV28
d_gene: -
j_gene: TRBJ2-7
CDR3nt: TGTGCCAGCACCTTAACCGGGAACTACGAGCAGTACTTC
CDR3aa: CASTLTGNYEQYF

v_gene: TRBV4-1
d_gene: -
j_gene: TRBJ1-3
CDR3nt: TGCGCCAGCAGCCAAGTCTTAGGAAACACCATATATTTT
CDR3aa: CASSQVLGNTIYF

v_gene: TRBV25-1
d_gene: TRBD2
j_gene: TRBJ2-3
CDR3nt: TGTGCCAGCAGTACGACTAGCGGCACTAGCACAGATACGCAGTATTTT
CDR3aa: CASSTTSGTSTDTQYF

v_gene: TRBV9
d_gene: -
j_gene: TRBJ2-7
CDR3nt: TGTGCCAGCAGCGTCTCACTAGCTCAGGGTTACGAGCAGTACTTC
CDR3aa: CASSVSLAQGYEQYF

v_gene: TRBV7-8
d_gene: -
j_gene: TRBJ2-3
CDR3nt: TGTGCCAGCAGCTTAAATTCGGGCCTAAGGAAGGGGTTACATACGCAGTATTTT
CDR3aa: CASSLNSGLRKGLHTQYF

v_gene: TRBV5-1
d_gene: -
j_gene: TRBJ2-5
CDR3nt: TGCGCCAGCAGCGAGGTGGTGCAAGGAGGGACCCAGTACTTC
CDR3aa: CASSEVVQGGTQYF

v_gene: TRBV4-1
d_gene: TRBD1
j_gene: TRBJ2-7
CDR3nt: TGCGCCAGCAGCCATCCGGACAGGGGCAGCTACGAGCAGTACTTC
CDR3aa: CASSHPDRGSYEQYF